Below, 17 T cell receptor beta chains from the same sample are listed, as sequenced in a study of T cells in Graves' hyperthyroidism and ophthalmopathy. RNA transcripts gave rise to amplified TCR beta CDR3 regions. When the TCR CDR3 underwent first-round RT-PCR, the HTBI primer set was used. TCRdb called the multiplex PCR reads again in MiXCR, with one record for every CDR3 protein. The sample lists 490,000 or so distinct CDR3 sequences, 16% occurring once. The specimen sequenced was blood. These receptor sequences come from a woman in her twenties or thirties with Graves' ophthalmopathy.

This clonotype was counted ten times or more. The chain employs TRBV30 and TRBJ2-7; D is unclear. CDR1 GTSNPN and CDR2 SVGIG come from the germline V gene (reference sequence). This CDR3 is 14 amino acids long. Trimming took 4 bases from V and 2 from J, leaving 15 bases between them. In DNA, the CDR3 is TGTGCCTGGACCACGAGGTTAAATACCTACGAGCAGTACTTC. Protein product: CAWTTRLNTYEQYF.

V gene TRBV14 combines with J gene TRBJ1-1; 7 nucleotides align to TRBD1. Germline assignment: CDR1 SGHDN and CDR2 FVKESK. V gave up 6 bases and J gave up 6 bases; unmatched junction bases: 4. The CDR3 runs 12 residues. CDR3 bases: TGTGCCAGCAGACGACAGGGAGCTGAAGCTTTCTTT. Protein: CASRRQGAEAFF.

This clonotype was counted at least ten times. The chain carries TRBV28 and TRBJ2-1; TRBD2 is a possible D gene (5 bases). Germline V gives CDR1 MDHEN, CDR2 SYDVKM. This CDR3 has 15 residues. V lost 6 bases to trimming and J lost 5 bases, with 17 bases between them. The CDR3 nucleotides read TGTGCCAGCAGCCTCCGCCAAAGAGGGAACAATGAGCAGTTCTTC. It specifies CASSLRQRGNNEQFF.

The table lists this clonotype with many counts. The rearrangement joins TRBV20-1 to TRBJ2-7; 10 bases fit TRBD2. CDR1 and CDR2 (germline): DFQATT, SNEGSKA (reference sequence). V lost 5 bases, J lost 7 bases, and 17 bases stayed unmatched. The CDR3 extends over 16 amino acids. The CDR3 nucleotides are TGCAGTGCTGCCAACCTAATGAGACTAGCGGGTCTGGAGCAGTACTTC. This translates into CSAANLMRLAGLEQYF.

The table lists this clonotype with many counts. The V gene is TRBV28, the J gene TRBJ2-5; 7 bases align to TRBD1. CDR1 MDHEN and CDR2 SYDVKM come from the germline V gene. V was pared by 1 base and J by 6 bases, with 8 bases of the junction left unmatched. This CDR3 is 15 amino acids long. This chain's CDR3 is CASSLLDRPQKTQYF. The CDR3, as DNA: TGTGCCAGCAGTTTATTGGACAGGCCTCAAAAGACCCAGTACTTC. The entire variable domain, with the rest obtained from reference TRBV28 and TRBJ2-5, is as follows: DVKVTQSSRYLVKRTGEKVFLECVQDMDHENMFWYRQDPGLGLRLIYFSYDVKMKEKGDIPEGYSVSREKKERFSLILESASTNQTSMYLCASSLLDRPQKTQYFGPGTRLLVL.

There are many counts of this clonotype. The J gene is TRBJ1-5, the V gene TRBV5-1, with TRBD1 as a possible D gene (5 bases). The CDR3 has 14 residues. Trimming pared 4 bases from V and 1 base from J, leaving 9 bases between. Germline-derived CDR1 and CDR2 are SGHRS and YFSETQ. CDR3 coding DNA: TGCGCCAGCAGCATAGGGGACAGCAATCAGCCCCAGCATTTT. This codes for CASSIGDSNQPQHF.

This rearrangement joins TRBV20-1 to TRBJ2-7; D ambiguous. Trimming removed 3 bases at V and 0 bases at J, with 9 bases between. CDR1 is DFQATT, CDR2 SNEGSKA, per germline (reference sequence). This CDR3 has 13 amino acids. CDR3 protein: CSARWVSSYEQYF. The CDR3 DNA reads as TGCAGTGCTAGGTGGGTAAGCTCCTACGAGCAGTACTTC.

The V and J genes are TRBV3-1 and TRBJ1-5, with a tentative D call TRBD1 (5 bases). V was cut by 3 bases and J by 1 base, with 16 bases left in between. The CDR3 length is 17 residues. In germline, CDR1 is LGHDT, CDR2 YNNKEL (reference sequence). The CDR3 loop reads CASSQTRGGLSNQPQHF. CDR3 DNA: TGTGCCAGCAGCCAGACACGGGGGGGGTTGAGCAATCAGCCCCAGCATTTT.

This clonotype was seen more than once but under ten times. This sequence joins TRBV4-3 and TRBJ2-3; D is unresolved. Trimming left V 0 bases short and J 2 bases short, with 12 bases between. The CDR3 covers 16 residues. Germline V CDR1 and CDR2: LGHNA, YSLEER. CDR3 bases: TGCGCCAGCAGCCAAGACCCAAGTCAGTACACAGATACGCAGTATTTT. Protein sequence: CASSQDPSQYTDTQYF.

The V gene is TRBV29-1, the J gene TRBJ2-7, with D uncertain. CDR3 length equals 11 residues. Trimming took off 5 bases at V and 2 bases at J, with 7 bases between the two ends. Germline CDR1 reads SQVTM; CDR2 reads ANQGSEA. DNA for the CDR3: TGCAGCGTTACGACAACCTACGAGCAGTACTTC. This gives the protein CSVTTTYEQYF.

CDR3 sequence: CASSYSESRNDQPQHF. The CDR3 bases are TGTGCCAGCAGTTACTCGGAATCCAGGAATGATCAGCCCCAGCATTTT. The chain is built from TRBV6-2 or TRBV6-3 and TRBJ1-5; D gene unclear. Deletions cut 0 bases from V and 5 bases from J, with 14 bases between. Germline CDR1 and CDR2: MNHEY and SVGEGT. This CDR3 is built from 16 residues.

This clonotype was counted many times. This chain connects TRBV30 to TRBJ1-2; weak D call: TRBD1 (6 bases). Germline CDR1 GTSNPN, CDR2 SVGIG (reference sequence). The CDR3 loop spans 16 amino acids. V was shortened by 0 bases and J by 4 bases, with 18 bases between the two germline ends. Written as DNA, the CDR3 is TGTGCCTGGAGTGTAATACGGGGGGGCGATGTCTATGGCTACACCTTC. Its translation is CAWSVIRGGDVYGYTF.

The chain employs TRBV27 and TRBJ2-7; 9 bases map to TRBD1. The ends lost 11 bases at V and 3 bases at J; junction bases unmatched: 11. Germline values: CDR1 MNHEY, CDR2 SMNVEV (reference sequence). The length of the CDR3 is 14 residues. The CDR3 nucleotides are TGTGCCGGCTCCACCGGGACAGGGTTCTACGAGCAGTACTTC. This gives the protein CAGSTGTGFYEQYF.

As concerns this clonotype: This sequence may be a read error, since a much larger clone differs from it by one base. The gene calls are TRBV5-6 and TRBJ2-5; TRBD2 matches 11 bases. This CDR3 contains 14 residues. With V trimmed by 7 bases and J by 4 bases, 6 bases remained unmatched. Germline CDR1 SGHDT, CDR2 YYEEEE. The CDR3 is CASGLSGRGETQYF. CDR3 DNA: TGTGCCAGCGGTCTTAGCGGGAGGGGAGAGACCCAGTACTTC.

The rearrangement joins TRBV19 to TRBJ2-1; a possible D gene is TRBD2 (5 bases). The V gene's germline CDR1 is LNHDA and CDR2 SQIVND (reference sequence). The V end lost 1 base, the J end lost 7 bases, and 11 bases lay between the germline ends. The CDR3 has 14 amino acids. DNA of the CDR3: TGTGCCAGTAGTATAGGAGCGGACTCAAATGAGCAGTTCTTC. Amino acids: CASSIGADSNEQFF.

This clonotype was detected many times. CDR3 in amino acids: CASSLAPWRSQETQYF. The CDR3 region has the DNA TGTGCCAGCAGCTTAGCCCCTTGGAGGTCCCAAGAGACCCAGTACTTC. The chain links TRBV7-2 to TRBJ2-5; perhaps TRBD2 as D (5 bases). The CDR3 runs to 16 residues. Germline V gene lookup returns CDR1 SGHTA and CDR2 FQGNSA. The V and J ends lost 0 bases and 1 base respectively, with 12 bases between them.

This clonotype showed up many times. V is TRBV5-6 and J is TRBJ2-6; the D is unclear. CDR3 length: 14 amino acids. With 3 bases removed from V and 0 bases from J, the gap between germline ends came to 4 bases. CDR1 SGHDT and CDR2 YYEEEE come from the germline V gene. This chain's CDR3 is CASSYVSGANVLTF. In DNA, the CDR3 is TGTGCCAGCAGCTACGTCTCTGGGGCCAACGTCCTGACTTTC.